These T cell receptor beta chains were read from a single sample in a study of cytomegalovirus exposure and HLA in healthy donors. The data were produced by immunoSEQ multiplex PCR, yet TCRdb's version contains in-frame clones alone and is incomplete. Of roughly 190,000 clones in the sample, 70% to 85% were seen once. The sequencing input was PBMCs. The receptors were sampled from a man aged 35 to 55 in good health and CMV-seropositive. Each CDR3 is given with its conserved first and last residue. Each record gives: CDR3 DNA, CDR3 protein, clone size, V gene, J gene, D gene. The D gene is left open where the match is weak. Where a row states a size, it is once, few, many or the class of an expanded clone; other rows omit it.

TGTGCCAGCAGCCCCGGCGGCAGGGAAGAGACCCAGTACTTC,CASSPGGREETQYF,-,TRBV7-9,TRBJ2-5,-
TGTGCCAGCAGCCTAGGGACAGGGGGCTCCTACGAGCAGTACTTC,CASSLGTGGSYEQYF,-,TRBV6-5,TRBJ2-7,TRBD1
TGTGCCAGCAGTCAGGACAGGGGTTGGCAGTTCTTC,CASSQDRGWQFF,-,TRBV6-5,TRBJ2-1,TRBD1
TGTGCCAGCAGCTTTGGCAGCAGGGGGGAGACCCAGTACTTC,CASSFGSRGETQYF,-,TRBV11-2,TRBJ2-5,TRBD1
TGTGCCAGCACCGAAACAGTCGGGACTAGCGGGAGGTCTCGTCACGAGCAGTACTTC,CASTETVGTSGRSRHEQYF,-,TRBV28,TRBJ2-7,TRBD2
TGTGCCAGCAGCCCCTATGGCTACAATGAGCAGTTCTTC,CASSPYGYNEQFF,-,TRBV9,TRBJ2-1,-
TGTGCCAGCAGCGTAGGTGTACAGGGGGCGGGCTCCTACAATGAGCAGTTCTTC,CASSVGVQGAGSYNEQFF,-,TRBV9,TRBJ2-1,TRBD1
TGTGCCAGCAGCCCAGGTCCTAGCGGGGGGCAAGTCTACGAGCAGTACTTC,CASSPGPSGGQVYEQYF,-,TRBV12-1,TRBJ2-7,-
TGTGCCAGCAGCCCAACAGGGGGCCATACCGGGGAGCTGTTTTTT,CASSPTGGHTGELFF,once,TRBV7-8,TRBJ2-2,TRBD1
TGTGCCAGCAGCAGTAGACCCGGGAGGGCCGAGACCCAGTACTTC,CASSSRPGRAETQYF,-,TRBV7-8,TRBJ2-5,TRBD2
TGTGCCAGCAGGATAAGCGGAGGATACAATGAGCAGTTCTTC,CASRISGGYNEQFF,-,TRBV11-2,TRBJ2-1,-
TGTGCCAGTAGTCAGGGTCTGTACGAGCAGTACTTC,CASSQGLYEQYF,-,TRBV19,TRBJ2-7,-
TGCAGCGTTGAAATGACAGGGGTTGGGAATGAGCAGTTCTTC,CSVEMTGVGNEQFF,-,TRBV29-1,TRBJ2-1,TRBD1
TGTGCCAGCAGTTACAGGGTACAGGGGCCCCAGCATTTT,CASSYRVQGPQHF,-,TRBV6-5,TRBJ1-5,-
TGTGCCAGCAGCCGCGGGGGGGAAAACTATGGCTACACCTTC,CASSRGGENYGYTF,-,TRBV9,TRBJ1-2,-
TGTGCCAGCAGCCCGCCGGGACAGGAAGCTAGCACAGATACGCAGTATTTT,CASSPPGQEASTDTQYF,-,TRBV7-6,TRBJ2-3,TRBD1
TGTGCCATCAGTGCCGAAGCCCCTATTTCCTCAACTAATGAAAAACTGTTTTTT,CAISAEAPISSTNEKLFF,-,TRBV10-3,TRBJ1-4,-